The 8 T cell receptor beta chains listed next were all sequenced from one sample in a study of CD8+CD57+ T cells in acquired aplastic anemia. According to the study, genomic DNA was the template for TCR beta VDJ and CDR3 profiling. TCRdb reprocessed the reads with MiXCR, giving one entry per CDR3 protein. The sample consists of roughly 180,000 distinct CDR3 sequences, 64% of them appearing once. Sequencing used sorted CD4+, CD8+, or CD8+CD57+ T cells (not recorded which) from PBMCs. These receptors came from a human donor with severe aplastic anemia or a healthy control (not recorded which).

The rearrangement joins TRBV6-7 to TRBJ2-3, with TRBD2 matching over 8 bases. TRBV6-7 is classed as an ORF, of uncertain function. J lost 2 bases, V lost 3 bases, and 7 bases had no gene match. This CDR3 region has 16 residues. The CDR3 sequence: CASSYWAAGATDTQYF. CDR3 DNA: TGTGCCAGCAGTTATTGGGCAGCGGGGGCCACAGATACGCAGTATTTT.

The chain is built from TRBV7-7 and TRBJ2-5, with 8 bases matching TRBD2. The CDR3 covers 13 residues. Germline values: CDR1 SSHAT, CDR2 FNYEAQ (reference sequence). Written as DNA, the CDR3 is TGTGCTAGCGGGACTAGTGGGGGAGAGACCCAGTACTTC. Translating it yields CASGTSGGETQYF.

This sequence joins TRBV19 and TRBJ1-5, with a weak D call TRBD1 (5 bases). The CDR3 contains 15 residues. Germline V gives CDR1 LNHDA, CDR2 SQIVND (reference sequence). Trimming removed 4 bases at V and 7 bases at J, with 17 bases between. The CDR3 DNA follows: TGTGCCAGTAGTACCGACAGTGGGTACAGCCAGCCCCAGCATTTT. This codes for CASSTDSGYSQPQHF.

The chain recombines TRBV5-1 with TRBJ2-7; D unresolved. The germline V gene encodes CDR1 SGHRS and CDR2 YFSETQ. The CDR3 length is 14 residues. V lost 5 bases to trimming and J lost 2 bases, with 14 bases between them. CDR3 amino acids: CASSTYGPPYEQYF. CDR3 DNA: TGCGCCAGCAGTACCTACGGCCCCCCCTACGAGCAGTACTTC.

This clonotype was observed many times. The chain links TRBV20-1 to TRBJ1-1, with a possible D match to TRBD1 (5 bases). This CDR3 is built from 13 residues. V was cut by 0 bases and J by 5 bases, with 10 bases left in between. CDR1 is DFQATT, CDR2 SNEGSKA, per germline (reference sequence). The CDR3 here is CSARDNKGTEAFF. Written as DNA, the CDR3 is TGCAGTGCTAGAGATAATAAGGGGACTGAAGCTTTCTTT.

The rearrangement joins TRBV12-3 or TRBV12-4 to TRBJ2-1, with 10 bases matching TRBD1. This CDR3 comprises 16 residues. The V gene end was trimmed by 6 bases and the J gene end by 5 bases; junction bases not matched to a gene: 10. CDR3 in amino acids: CASRELGGTGDNEQFF. DNA of the CDR3: TGTGCCAGCAGGGAGCTTGGAGGGACAGGGGACAATGAGCAGTTCTTC.

As regards this clonotype: At one end, the junction sequence differs from germline, possibly due to a read error. This chain joins TRBV7-9 and TRBJ1-2; D is undetermined. CDR3 length equals 14 residues. In germline, CDR1 is SEHNR, CDR2 FQNEAQ (reference sequence). The CDR3 DNA reads as TGTACCAGCAGCCCCCTATGGGTTAACTATGGCTACACCTTC. It encodes CTSSPLWVNYGYTF.

This rearrangement joins TRBV7-9 to TRBJ1-5; D remains unclear. V lost 5 bases and J lost 7, with 12 bases in between. The CDR3 runs to 13 residues. Germline V gives CDR1 SEHNR, CDR2 FQNEAQ (reference sequence). The CDR3 DNA sequence: TGTGCCAGCAGCAGCCGGCTTAACCAGCCCCAGCATTTT. Protein sequence: CASSSRLNQPQHF.